The 6 T cell receptor beta chains given below trace back to one sample, sequenced in a study of blood T cells in healthy people across ages. The authors ran a second PCR of about 6 to 11 cycles using a sample-barcoded 5' primer and a J-beta primer mix. TCRdb ran MiXCR on the 5' RACE reads and lists one entry per CDR3 protein. The data contain about 900,000 distinct CDR3 sequences, around 62% of them singletons. Sequenced material: blood. The origin of the receptors is a man aged 30-40 years in good health.

The chain has TRBV29-1 and TRBJ1-1; possible D gene TRBD1, 5 bases. The ends were cut back, 3 bases at V and 0 bases at J, with 11 bases in the middle. The CDR3 sequence is 14 residues long. The V gene's germline CDR1 is SQVTM and CDR2 ANQGSEA. CDR3 residues: CSVETQGVNTEAFF. The CDR3 nucleotides are TGCAGCGTTGAGACTCAGGGAGTGAACACTGAAGCTTTCTTT.

V is TRBV4-2 and J is TRBJ2-5, with 12 bases matching TRBD2. The CDR3 extends over 18 amino acids. CDR1 is LGHNA and CDR2 is YNFKEQ in the germline V gene. Trimming took 1 base from V and 3 from J; bases not matched to a gene: 9. The CDR3 protein is CASSQVSASGGAKETQYF. The CDR3, as DNA: TGTGCCAGCAGCCAAGTCTCGGCTAGCGGGGGGGCAAAAGAGACCCAGTACTTC.

The rearrangement joins TRBV2 to TRBJ2-5; D perhaps matches TRBD2 (5 bases). The CDR3 spans 15 residues. The V end was cut by 8 bases, the J end by 0 bases, with 16 bases between. Per germline, CDR1 SNHLY and CDR2 FYNNEI. In DNA form, the CDR3 reads TGTGCCAGCGGCGGACTCGTTAAGTACCAAGAGACCCAGTACTTC. Its protein product is CASGGLVKYQETQYF. Full variable domain (rest looked up from reference TRBV2 and TRBJ2-5): EPEVTQTPSHQVTQMGQEVILRCVPISNHLYFYWYRQILGQKVEFLVSFYNNEISEKSEIFDDQFSVERPDGSNFTLKIRSTKLEDSAMYFCASGGLVKYQETQYFGPGTRLLVL.

V and J are TRBV5-3 and TRBJ2-4, with D perhaps TRBD1 or TRBD2 (5 bases each). TRBV5-3 is filed as an ORF, its function uncertain. V dropped 9 bases and J dropped 0 bases, with 19 bases sitting between them. The CDR3 totals 16 residues. CDR3 residues: CAKGRGEHLAKNIQYF. CDR3 nucleotides: TGTGCCAAGGGCAGAGGGGAACATCTAGCCAAAAACATTCAGTACTTC.

The chain links TRBV7-8 to TRBJ2-7, with D maybe TRBD1 (5 bases). V was clipped by 2 bases and J by 1 base, with 9 bases between them. Germline values: CDR1 SGHVS, CDR2 FQNEAQ. This CDR3 has 14 residues. The CDR3 nucleotides are TGTGCCAGCAGCTTATGGGGCAGTTCCTACGAGCAGTACTTC. This sequence encodes CASSLWGSSYEQYF. The full variable domain, completed using reference TRBV7-8 and TRBJ2-7, is GAGVSQSPRYKVAKRGQDVALRCDPISGHVSLFWYQQALGQGPEFLTYFQNEAQLDKSGLPSDRFFAERPEGSVSTLKIQRTQQEDSAVYLCASSLWGSSYEQYFGPGTRLTVT.

V usage is TRBV7-6 and J usage is TRBJ2-3; D unresolved. The germline V gene has CDR1 SGHVS and CDR2 FNYEAQ. V lost 5 bases, J lost 2 bases, and 8 bases lay in between. The CDR3 consists of 13 residues. The CDR3 is CASSPDLTDTQYF. The DNA of the CDR3 is TGTGCCAGCAGCCCAGACCTCACAGATACGCAGTATTTT.